This T cell receptor (beta chain) was obtained from a study of breast tumors, draining lymph nodes, adjacent tissues. Study-level results: Luminal-like breast cancer showed significantly higher tumor–nontumor repertoire similarity than basal-like. Tumor TCR diversity was below lymph nodes but above nontumor tissue.

With regard to this clonotype: The target antigen is unknown.

TCRdb processed the multiplex PCR reads anew with MiXCR; each CDR3 protein has one entry. This table has 10,000 to 15,000 distinct CDR3 sequences, under 80% appearing once. The trim removed 6 bases at V and 0 bases at J, leaving 5 bases unmatched. CDR3 size: 14 residues. Germline-derived CDR1 and CDR2 are DFQATT and SNEGSKA (reference sequence). The source is a female donor with breast cancer. Some clones in this sample may be carry-over from other donors' samples. The sequenced sample was tumor-adjacent breast tissue. V gene TRBV20-1 combines with J gene TRBJ1-5, with 7 bases fitting TRBD1. The CDR3 spells CSAPTGDSNQPQHF. The CDR3 bases are TGCAGTGCCCCCACAGGGGATAGCAATCAGCCCCAGCATTTT.